What follows are 19 T cell receptor beta chains derived from one specimen sequenced in a study. TCRdb processed the 5' RACE reads anew with MiXCR; each CDR3 protein has one entry. The sample yields some 62,000 distinct CDR3 sequences, approximately 23% seen once. The sample comprised memory CD4+ T cells sorted from a lymph node. As for subset: memory CD4+ T cells, CD4+CD45RO+CD25-. The receptor set was obtained from a female donor with breast cancer.

This clonotype was observed a single time. The V call is TRBV7-2, the J call TRBJ1-1, with D unresolved. Germline CDR1 SGHTA, CDR2 FQGNSA. This CDR3 has 16 residues. Deletions cut 1 base from V and 0 bases from J, with 12 bases between. The CDR3 reads CASSLGPPGMNTEAFF. The CDR3 coding sequence is TGTGCCAGCAGCTTAGGGCCGCCCGGGATGAACACTGAAGCTTTCTTT.

This chain connects TRBV2 to TRBJ1-1; unclear D gene. This CDR3 comprises 13 residues. Germline V gene data show CDR1 as SNHLY and CDR2 as FYNNEI. Trimming stripped 7 bases from V and 5 bases from J, with 14 bases between. CDR3 residues: CASTVQEGTEAFF. CDR3 nucleotides: TGTGCCAGCACAGTCCAGGAAGGGACTGAAGCTTTCTTT.

This clonotype showed up just a few times. The chain recombines TRBV6-2 or TRBV6-3 with TRBJ2-3; D is ambiguous. The CDR3 runs to 12 residues. V was trimmed by 7 bases and J by 3 bases, leaving 8 bases between them. CDR1 MNHEY and CDR2 SVGEGT come from the germline V gene. As DNA, the CDR3 is TGTGCCAGCAATGCGGAAACAGATACGCAGTATTTT. It translates to CASNAETDTQYF.

This rearrangement joins TRBV7-3 to TRBJ2-3, with D unclear. The CDR3 length is 11 residues. V gave up 5 bases and J gave up 6 bases, with 6 bases separating them. CDR1 and CDR2 from the germline V gene are SGHTA and FQGTGA. CDR3 amino acids: CASSESDTQYF. DNA of the CDR3: TGTGCCAGCAGCGAATCCGATACGCAGTATTTT.

The chain uses TRBV7-2 and TRBJ2-3; D remains ambiguous. The CDR3 consists of 14 residues. V was cut by 1 base and J by 2 bases, with 7 bases left in between. CDR1 is SGHTA, CDR2 FQGNSA, per germline. CDR3 sequence: CASSLGQYTDTQYF. In nucleotides, the CDR3 is TGTGCCAGCAGCTTAGGGCAGTACACAGATACGCAGTATTTT.

This clonotype was counted many times. The chain combines TRBV5-1 with TRBJ1-1; D is unresolved. This CDR3 region has 13 residues. Germline values: CDR1 SGHRS, CDR2 YFSETQ. V dropped 7 bases and J dropped 3 bases, with 13 bases sitting between them. CDR3 bases: TGCGCCAGCGGCATAGGGCTGGACACTGAAGCTTTCTTT. As protein: CASGIGLDTEAFF.

The V gene is TRBV5-4, the J gene TRBJ1-6, with D uncertain. V lost 3 bases, J lost 0 bases, and 10 bases lay in between. From germline, CDR1 is SGHNT and CDR2 YYREEE (reference sequence). The CDR3 loop spans 16 amino acids. CDR3 loop: CASSSDESSYNSPLHF. CDR3 bases: TGTGCCAGCAGCTCGGACGAAAGCTCCTATAATTCACCCCTCCACTTT.

With respect to this clonotype: No conserved phenylalanine or tryptophan is present at the end of the CDR3, so a read error is the likely explanation. V usage is TRBV5-1 and J usage is TRBJ1-4, with D possibly matching TRBD1 (5 bases). From germline, CDR1 is SGHRS and CDR2 YFSETQ. CDR3 length equals 15 residues. Trimming left V 4 bases short and J 5 bases short, with 15 bases between. The CDR3 bases are TGCGCCAGCAGCATAACAGGCCCTCCCAATGAAAAACTGTTTGTT. Amino acids: CASSITGPPNEKLFV.

This clonotype turned up a few times. J is TRBJ1-1 and V is TRBV6-5; 8 positions agree with TRBD1. Per the germline V gene, CDR1 is MNHEY and CDR2 is SVGAGI. This CDR3 is built from 14 residues. The trim removed 2 bases at V and 5 bases at J, leaving 4 bases unmatched. The CDR3 DNA follows: TGTGCCAGCAGTTACGATCACAGGGGGACTGAAGCTTTCTTT. Translation: CASSYDHRGTEAFF.

This sequence joins TRBV14 and TRBJ1-1; no clear D gene. V was trimmed by 4 bases and J by 1 base, leaving 10 bases between them. The CDR3 sequence is 14 residues long. Germline V CDR1 and CDR2: SGHDN, FVKESK. The CDR3 region has the DNA TGTGCCAGCAGCCCCCAATTGGCGAACACTGAAGCTTTCTTT. Translation gives CASSPQLANTEAFF.

Note on this clonotype: Because the CDR3 is missing its conserved closing phenylalanine or tryptophan, this is likely a read error. V is TRBV6-6 and J is TRBJ1-5; D is uncertain. Germline V CDR1 and CDR2: MNHNY, SVGAGI (reference sequence). V lost 8 bases to trimming and J lost 3 bases, with 11 bases between them. The CDR3 spans 13 residues. The CDR3 protein is CASASSINQPQHL. CDR3 bases: TGTGCCAGCGCCTCCAGTATCAATCAGCCCCAGCATCTT.

The DNA for the CDR3 is TGTGCCAGCAGGGTAACTAGCGGGAGTCGCAATGAGCAGTTCTTC. Protein: CASRVTSGSRNEQFF. The chain carries TRBV12-3 or TRBV12-4 and TRBJ2-1, with TRBD2 matching 11 bases. V was clipped by 6 bases and J by 6 bases; unmatched bases: 7. The CDR3 spans 15 residues.

This clonotype was recorded at least ten times. The chain combines TRBV5-1 with TRBJ1-1; D gene uncertain. The CDR3 extends over 12 amino acids. Trimming removed 0 bases at V and 3 bases at J, with 3 bases between. The germline V gene has CDR1 SGHRS and CDR2 YFSETQ. In nucleotides, the CDR3 is TGCGCCAGCAGCTTGGGGGACACTGAAGCTTTCTTT. Translating it yields CASSLGDTEAFF.

This clonotype was counted a few times. V is TRBV6-6 and J is TRBJ2-1; 7 positions match TRBD1. This CDR3 region has 14 residues. Germline V CDR1 and CDR2: MNHNY, SVGAGI (reference sequence). The V and J ends lost 7 bases and 8 bases, in that order; junction bases with no gene match: 11. CDR3 protein: CASKDRRTDHEQFF. CDR3 DNA: TGTGCCAGCAAGGACAGGAGGACCGATCATGAGCAGTTCTTC.

V usage is TRBV2 and J usage is TRBJ1-5, with 9 bases fitting TRBD1. Germline trimming cut 8 bases from V and 4 bases from J; bases unmatched to any gene: 0. The germline V gene has CDR1 SNHLY and CDR2 FYNNEI. CDR3 length: 12 residues. The CDR3 DNA reads as TGTGCCAGCGGACAGGGGAATCAGCCCCAGCATTTT. It translates to CASGQGNQPQHF.

This clonotype was recorded many times. V is TRBV7-2 and J is TRBJ2-5; 9 bases map to TRBD2. With 1 base clipped from V and 7 bases from J, the junction kept 7 bases outside the gene matches. Per the germline V gene, CDR1 is SGHTA and CDR2 is FQGNSA. The length of the CDR3 is 15 residues. In DNA form, the CDR3 reads TGTGCCAGCAGCTTAGTCGCGGGAGGGCAGGGGACCCAGTACTTC. This encodes CASSLVAGGQGTQYF.

This clonotype was recorded many times. Written as DNA, the CDR3 is TGTGCCAGCAAGAGGGCAGGGGTCTATGGCTACACCTTC. Its translation: CASKRAGVYGYTF. The V gene is TRBV13, the J gene TRBJ1-2; D may be TRBD1 (6 bases). V was shortened by 7 bases and J by 4 bases, with 13 bases between the two germline ends. The CDR3 sequence is 13 residues long. CDR1 PRHDT and CDR2 FYEKMQ come from the germline V gene (reference sequence).

This clonotype was counted between two and nine times. The rearrangement links TRBV6-5 to TRBJ1-4; 7 bases map to TRBD1. The length of the CDR3 is 16 residues. Germline CDR1 reads MNHEY; CDR2 reads SVGAGI. V was clipped by 0 bases and J by 7 bases; unmatched bases: 8. Here the CDR3 DNA reads TGTGCCAGCAGTTACTCTCTCCCAGGGGGAGGTGAAAAACTGTTTTTT. This encodes CASSYSLPGGGEKLFF.

In this sample, this clonotype turned up once. The CDR3 end shows no conserved phenylalanine or tryptophan, and so a read error is likely. This chain joins TRBV5-1 and TRBJ2-1; D remains unclear. The germline gives CDR1 SGHRS, CDR2 YFSETQ. Trimming removed 9 bases at V and 8 bases at J, with 18 bases between. This CDR3 region has 13 residues. The CDR3 protein is CATTPEPGDEQFC. The CDR3 DNA reads as TGCGCCACCACCCCGGAGCCCGGCGATGAGCAGTTCTGC.